This T cell receptor (beta chain) derives from a study of cytomegalovirus exposure and HLA in healthy donors. The PCR made use of 60 Vbeta and 13 Jbeta primers. The data were produced by immunoSEQ multiplex PCR, yet TCRdb's version contains in-frame clones alone and is incomplete. The sample carries some 150,000 clones, more than 70% recorded once. The CDR3 covers 14 residues. Germline V gene data show CDR1 as LGHNA and CDR2 as YNFKEQ. This clonotype was obtained from a man aged 50 to 60 in good health and CMV-seropositive. The chain carries TRBV4-2 and TRBJ2-5, with unresolved D. The DNA end is a closer match to TRBJ2-7, so the J assignment may be wrong. Sequencing was done on a sample of PBMCs. CDR3 DNA sequence: TGTGCCAGCAGCCAAGATTATAGCCCCTACGAGCAGTACTTC. Amino acids: CASSQDYSPYEQYF.